This T cell receptor beta chain was observed in a study of beta chain features in type 1 diabetes. Study-level results: A closer apparent resemblance between naive, central memory and Treg TCRB repertoires was seen in patients than in healthy donors. People with Type 1 diabetes carried modestly yet significantly shorter TCRB CDR3s in all four CD4+ subsets. VDJ junctions from patients with type 1 diabetes contained fewer insertions and more deletions.

About this clone itself: Its antigen is still unknown.

Investigators reverse transcribed all isolated RNA, so they sequenced expressed TCRB transcripts. Only in-frame clones appear in the TCRdb table, and some are missing; sequencing was by immunoSEQ multiplex PCR. The table has 300,000 or so clones, about a tenth seen once. The length of the CDR3 is 15 residues. The germline gives CDR1 SGHRS, CDR2 YFSETQ. The V and J ends lost 7 bases and 3 bases, in that order; junction bases with no gene match: 11. The receptor was derived from a man in his thirties or forties with type 1 diabetes. The chain combines TRBV5-1 with TRBJ2-5; 8 bases are shared with TRBD1. The specimen sequenced was central memory CD4+ T cells from blood. For the CDR3, the DNA is TGCGCCAGCGGCCAAGGCAAACAGGGGGAAGAGACCCAGTACTTC. Encoded protein: CASGQGKQGEETQYF.